This T cell receptor beta chain emerged from a study of early stage breast cancer tumors. The repertoire was sequenced with immunoSEQ multiplex PCR; TCRdb's copy has only in-frame clones and lacks some. The sample consists of tens of thousands of clones, more than 65% of them appearing once. The source is a person aged 35 to 50 with breast cancer. Sequenced material: blood.

CDR3 residues: CASSEDRRTEAFF. The CDR3 DNA is TGTGCCAGCAGTGAAGACAGGCGAACTGAAGCTTTCTTT. This chain links TRBV6-1 with TRBJ1-1; D may be TRBD1 (5 bases). The CDR3 contains 13 residues. V lost 1 base and J 5 bases, leaving 8 bases between the germline ends. Germline assignment: CDR1 MNHNS and CDR2 SASEGT.